These 17 T cell receptor beta chains share one sample of origin, sequenced in a study of T-cell memory formation after mild COVID-19. TCRdb reprocessed the 5' RACE reads with MiXCR, giving one entry per CDR3 protein. The table lists roughly 350,000 distinct CDR3 sequences, around 20% of them singletons. The sample taken for sequencing was PBMCs or a T cell subset sorted from them (not recorded which). These receptors all come from an adult woman who had mild COVID-19 (a few samples of this study predate the infection). Cell type and time point are not known.

This clonotype appeared a few times. The rearrangement uses TRBV4-3 and TRBJ2-1; TRBD2 matches at 8 bases. The length of the CDR3 is 16 residues. With V trimmed by 0 bases and J by 8 bases, 9 bases remained unmatched. Germline lookup yields CDR1 LGHNA and CDR2 YSLEER. The CDR3, as DNA: TGCGCCAGCAGCCAAGAGGAGGCCGGGAGGGCCTATGAGCAGTTCTTC. Its protein is CASSQEEAGRAYEQFF.

The chain joins TRBV20-1 to TRBJ2-3; D not resolved. Germline CDR1 is DFQATT and CDR2 is SNEGSKA (reference sequence). The CDR3 spans 12 residues. Trimming took off 3 bases at V and 5 bases at J, with 9 bases between the two ends. Here the CDR3 reads CSARRPGDTQYF. CDR3 coding DNA: TGCAGTGCTAGGAGACCAGGAGATACGCAGTATTTT.

Many counts were recorded for this clonotype. The CDR3 region is CSAKDRGSYNSPLHF. The CDR3 bases are TGCAGTGCTAAGGACAGAGGCTCCTATAATTCACCCCTCCACTTT. The chain combines TRBV20-1 with TRBJ1-6, with a weak D call TRBD1 (6 bases). Germline V gene sequence: CDR1 DFQATT, CDR2 SNEGSKA (reference sequence). Trimming removed 4 bases at V and 0 bases at J, with 10 bases between. The CDR3 contains 15 residues.

This rearrangement joins TRBV18 to TRBJ2-1; TRBD1 matches at 9 bases. The CDR3 length is 17 residues. J was trimmed by 4 bases and V by 3 bases; bases with no gene match: 10. Germline V CDR1 and CDR2: KGHSH, LQKENI. The CDR3 nucleotides are TGTGCCAGCTCACCGAACACCGGGACAGGGATATACAATGAGCAGTTCTTC. Encoded protein: CASSPNTGTGIYNEQFF.

The count of this clonotype is one. CDR3 DNA sequence: TGTGCCAGCTGTAGCGGGCTCTCCTACGAGCAGTACTTC. Translated, it gives CASCSGLSYEQYF. The chain carries TRBV25-1 and TRBJ2-7, with TRBD2 matching over 7 bases. The germline V gene has CDR1 MGHDK and CDR2 SYGVNS. The CDR3 loop spans 13 amino acids. The J segment lost 0 bases and the V segment lost 8 bases, leaving 4 bases of the junction unmatched.

The rearrangement joins TRBV6-5 to TRBJ1-2; no definite D call. Trimming took off 2 bases at V and 4 bases at J, with 14 bases between the two ends. This CDR3 comprises 15 residues. In germline, CDR1 is MNHEY, CDR2 SVGAGI. The CDR3 DNA reads TGTGCCAGCAGTTACGGAGTTACGGGCGGCTATGGCTACACCTTC. Its protein is CASSYGVTGGYGYTF.

The V call is TRBV10-3, the J call TRBJ2-5; 9 nucleotides agree with TRBD1. V lost 6 bases and J lost 5; bases outside the gene matches: 7. Per germline, CDR1 ENHRY and CDR2 SYGVKD. The CDR3 has 14 amino acids. In DNA, the CDR3 is TGTGCCATCAGACCGGGACAGGGATCCGAGACCCAGTACTTC. Protein sequence: CAIRPGQGSETQYF.

The rearrangement links TRBV20-1 to TRBJ1-2, with D tentatively TRBD1 (5 bases). V gave up 7 bases and J gave up 0 bases, with 9 bases separating them. The CDR3 is made up of 12 amino acids. Germline V lookup: CDR1 DFQATT, CDR2 SNEGSKA (reference sequence). The CDR3 protein is CSGYRTNYGYTF. In DNA form, the CDR3 reads TGCAGTGGGTACAGGACTAACTATGGCTACACCTTC.

The J gene is TRBJ2-1, the V gene TRBV9; D unresolved. Trimming took off 4 bases at V and 4 bases at J, with 9 bases between the two ends. Germline loops: CDR1 SGDLS, CDR2 YYNGEE. This CDR3 has 13 residues. The CDR3 DNA follows: TGTGCCAGCAGCCTTACCCAATACAATGAGCAGTTCTTC. It specifies CASSLTQYNEQFF. Based on the CDR3 plus reference TRBV9 and TRBJ2-1, the full variable domain is DSGVTQTPKHLITATGQRVTLRCSPRSGDLSVYWYQQSLDQGLQFLIQYYNGEERAKGNILERFSAQQFPDLHSELNLSSLELGDSALYFCASSLTQYNEQFFGPGTRLTVL.

CDR3 region: CASSQERAISGRWDGYTF. In nucleotides, the CDR3 is TGTGCCAGCAGCCAAGAACGCGCTATTTCCGGGCGTTGGGACGGCTACACCTTC. The chain is built from TRBV4-2 and TRBJ1-2, with a weak D call TRBD1 (5 bases). Trimming cost V 0 bases and J 8 bases, with 25 bases left between them. CDR3 length: 18 amino acids. In germline, CDR1 is LGHNA, CDR2 YNFKEQ.

This clonotype was detected a few times. This rearrangement joins TRBV5-6 to TRBJ2-4, with a possible D match to TRBD1 (6 bases). V was cut by 4 bases and J by 0 bases, with 14 bases left in between. CDR3 length: 16 amino acids. CDR1 and CDR2 from the germline V gene are SGHDT and YYEEEE. CDR3 DNA sequence: TGTGCCAGCAGCCTGGGGGCGTATCTAGCCAAAAACATTCAGTACTTC. Translated: CASSLGAYLAKNIQYF.

This clonotype was seen a few times. CDR3 region: CASSPRDYTRAQYF. CDR3 bases: TGCGCCAGCAGCCCCCGGGACTATACCCGGGCGCAGTATTTT. The genes are TRBV4-1 and TRBJ2-3, with 7 bases aligning to TRBD2. V was pared by 4 bases and J by 10 bases, with 11 bases of the junction left unmatched. Per the germline V gene, CDR1 is MGHRA and CDR2 is YSYEKL. The CDR3 loop spans 14 amino acids.

This rearrangement joins TRBV4-2 to TRBJ1-1, with a weak D call TRBD1 (6 bases). The CDR3 contains 15 residues. Germline V gene data show CDR1 as LGHNA and CDR2 as YNFKEQ. The V and J ends lost 1 base and 0 bases respectively, with 9 bases between them. The CDR3 loop is CASSQAGHMNTEAFF. For the CDR3, the DNA is TGTGCCAGCAGCCAAGCGGGACATATGAACACTGAAGCTTTCTTT.

The chain carries TRBV18 and TRBJ1-1; a possible D gene is TRBD1 (6 bases). The germline V and J ends were trimmed by 1 base and 2 bases, with 11 bases remaining between them. Per the germline V gene, CDR1 is KGHSH and CDR2 is LQKENI. There are 15 residues in the CDR3. CDR3 nucleotide sequence: TGTGCCAGCTCACCACGACAGGCAAAAAACACTGAAGCTTTCTTT. Protein: CASSPRQAKNTEAFF. Full variable domain (rest looked up from reference TRBV18 and TRBJ1-1): NAGVMQNPRHLVRRRGQEARLRCSPMKGHSHVYWYRQLPEEGLKFMVYLQKENIIDESGMPKERFSAEFPKEGPSILRIQQVVRGDSAAYFCASSPRQAKNTEAFFGQGTRLTVV.

The sample holds a few counts of this clonotype. The rearrangement links TRBV5-1 to TRBJ2-5; 7 bases map to TRBD2. This CDR3 spans 15 amino acids. CDR1 SGHRS and CDR2 YFSETQ come from the germline V gene. Trimming removed 2 bases from V and 5 bases from J; junction bases left unmatched: 9. CDR3 sequence reads: CASSLMTSSEETQYF. The CDR3 nucleotides are TGCGCCAGCAGCTTAATGACTAGCTCAGAGGAGACCCAGTACTTC. Using reference TRBV5-1 and TRBJ2-5 for the parts outside the CDR3, the full variable domain is KAGVTQTPRYLIKTRGQQVTLSCSPISGHRSVSWYQQTPGQGLQFLFEYFSETQRNKGNFPGRFSGRQFSNSRSEMNVSTLELGDSALYLCASSLMTSSEETQYFGPGTRLLVL.

This clonotype was counted between two and nine times. The chain combines TRBV12-3 or TRBV12-4 with TRBJ2-7; D is possibly TRBD2 (6 bases). The CDR3 runs 13 residues. V was clipped by 4 bases and J by 12 bases, with 19 bases between them. The DNA for the CDR3 is TGTGCCAGCAGTTCCGCCGGGACTCCATTTTGGTACTTC. Amino acid sequence: CASSSAGTPFWYF.

This sequence joins TRBV11-2 and TRBJ2-7; D tentatively reads TRBD1 or TRBD2 (7 bases each). V gave up 4 bases and J gave up 0 bases, with 19 bases separating them. Germline-derived CDR1 and CDR2 are SGHAT and FQNNGV. The length of the CDR3 is 17 residues. CDR3: CASSSLGEGASSYEQYF. Written as DNA, the CDR3 is TGTGCCAGCAGCTCCCTGGGGGAGGGGGCGAGCTCCTACGAGCAGTACTTC.